The T cell receptor beta chain under discussion was sequenced for a study of T cells in Graves' hyperthyroidism and ophthalmopathy. Study in general: At initial diagnosis, before any treatment had begun, peripheral blood was obtained.

Amplification yielded TCR beta CDR3 regions, with RNA transcripts as the source. Researchers ran a first-round RT-PCR on the TCR CDR3 using the HTBI primer set. TCRdb re-analysed the multiplex PCR reads in MiXCR, keeping a single row per CDR3 protein. The data contain almost 250,000 distinct CDR3 sequences, 24% of them seen just once; the ten biggest clones take up about 40%. This clonotype was found a few times. Its antigen is not known. Whole-study findings and limits: Ophthalmopathy was told apart from stable hyperthyroidism by a 13 V-J model.

Between the trimmed V and J ends, which lost 5 bases and 0 bases, there was a span of 11 bases. The germline gives CDR1 MDHEN, CDR2 SYDVKM. CDR3 size: 15 residues. Ophthalmopathy cases met thresholds of Clinical Activity Score at least 3, NOSPECS grade at least 4 and duration under 3 months. This clonotype originated in a middle-aged woman with Graves' ophthalmopathy. Sequenced sample: blood. The chain combines TRBV28 with TRBJ1-3; a weak D match, TRBD1 (6 bases). In nucleotides, the CDR3 is TGTGCCAGCAGTAGCGGACAGATCTCTGGAAACACCATATATTTT. It codes for CASSSGQISGNTIYF.